The T cell receptor beta chain under discussion was sequenced for a study of shared clonotypes between healthy human individuals (dated by TCRdb to between 2020 and 2021). With regard to the full study: Three men and two women, aged 18 to 49 years, made up the cohort. Libraries were prepared and TCR repertoires were sequenced by different laboratories using diverse techniques, in order to increase sequencing depth and limit assay-specific biases. To estimate repertoire size and how much clonotypes are shared between individuals, the study performed deep sequencing of blood TCR repertoires from about 5 healthy adults. Per donor, leukapheresis produced somewhere between about 0.94 and 8.9 billion PBMCs. For each donor, three plates each were used for CD4 naive and CD4 memory, two plates were used for CD8 naive, and one plate was used for CD8 memory. General conclusions and limits of the study: Only blood was sampled, and tissue TCR repertoires likely differ from those in blood. When a few donors were compared, the shared fraction of clonotypes was 5% to 6.5% for naive CD4, roughly 3.4% for naive CD8, roughly 2.5% for memory CD4, and less than 0.45% for memory CD8. The genetic and exposure-history diversity represented was limited by the small number of donors. Clonotypes shared by all four sorted-subset donors showed higher generation probabilities than non-shared clonotypes. Larger estimated clonotype richness was generally found for naive subsets than for memory subsets. Even with the large sequencing depth, rarefaction of the sorted-subset datasets indicated that sequencing was incomplete. Pairwise subsampling led to the expectation that sequencing depth would affect the degree of clonotype sharing among donors.

For this clone: The antigen it recognizes is unknown. Base qualities are missing; no much larger clone stands one base away.

Using the deep immunoSEQ assay, TCR CDR3 regions were amplified from genomic DNA by multiplex PCR. Genomic DNA extracted from each cell subset was distributed evenly over all wells of several immunoSEQ 96-well plates, and each plate served as one replicate. For sorted subsets, each replicate PCR was loaded with 200 ng genomic DNA, equivalent to approximately 33,000 T cell genomes. Purified libraries were quantified with a Qubit 3.0 fluorometer, sized on a Bioanalyzer 2100, and re-quantified with the KAPA Library Quantification kit. Every immunoSEQ 96-well plate was sequenced on a dedicated single-read 150-cycle Illumina NextSeq 550 flow cell. From the authors' description of their analysis: Because the immunoSEQ output included only junctional sequences and no quality scores, the filtering could not be the same as the filtering used for full-length reads. To assign V/J genes and CDR3, sequences were annotated against IMGT germline references using PyIR, a Python wrapper for IgBLAST v1.9. Reads were filtered out if the reads had weak V/J assignments (E-value above 1e-6), no CDR3, stop codons, out-of-frame junctions, or ambiguous translated residues. A V3J clonotype was defined by an identical inferred V gene, J gene, and CDR3 amino acid sequence. Percentage overlap between repertoires was computed as shared unique clonotypes divided by the size of the smaller repertoire. Richness of each repertoire was evaluated using RTK rarefaction, the Chao1 estimator, and Recon v2.1 estimates of unobserved clonotypes. Generation probabilities for all TCRbeta clonotypes obtained by the gDNA method from several donors were computed using OLGA. The clones in this table, taken by TCRdb from immuneACCESS, are in-frame only. Not every clone is retained; where verified, under half of the shortfall comes from an unresolved V gene, and the cause of the rest is unknown. V, J and clone size are taken as reported in that table, and D and trimming were inferred from the DNA itself. The sample includes roughly 2.2 million clones, with 85% to 95% observed a single time. The top ten clonotypes cover under 0.45% of the sample.

Healthy HIV-negative adults with no recently reported acute infections or vaccinations were included as donors. Only Caucasian adults living in Nashville, Tennessee, USA were represented among the donors. CD4+ T cells were enriched by magnetic negative selection, after which naive cells were positively selected on CD45RA and the negative fraction was taken as the memory subset. Blood was obtained by leukapheresis, after which PBMCs were separated by Ficoll-Histopaque density gradient centrifugation and cryopreserved in liquid nitrogen vapor phase. Analytical flow cytometry was used to check the purity and quantity of every magnetically sorted T cell population. From each sorted fraction, genomic DNA was isolated and quantified by UV absorbance on a Nanodrop 2000c. The receptor comes from a man between 18 and 35 years old in good health. Some clones in this sample may be carry-over from other donors' samples. The sequencing input was naive CD4+ T cells from PBMCs. The cell subset or site label on this specimen signifies: CD45RA+ positively selected.

The CDR3 corresponds to CASSLGQGPYEQYF. The nucleotide sequence reads TGTGCCAGCAGTCTGGGACAGGGCCCCTACGAGCAGTACTTC. Recombination linked TRBV9 to TRBJ2-7, with 9 bases in between that match TRBD1. CDR1 SGDLS and CDR2 YYNGEE are derived from the germline V gene. The CDR3 spans 14 residues, from the cysteine through the phenylalanine. Left in the record is the CDR3 DNA by itself, 42 bases read in frame from the first base. Germline trimming amounts to 5 bases on V and 2 bases on J, with 5 as the count of junction bases outside the gene matches.